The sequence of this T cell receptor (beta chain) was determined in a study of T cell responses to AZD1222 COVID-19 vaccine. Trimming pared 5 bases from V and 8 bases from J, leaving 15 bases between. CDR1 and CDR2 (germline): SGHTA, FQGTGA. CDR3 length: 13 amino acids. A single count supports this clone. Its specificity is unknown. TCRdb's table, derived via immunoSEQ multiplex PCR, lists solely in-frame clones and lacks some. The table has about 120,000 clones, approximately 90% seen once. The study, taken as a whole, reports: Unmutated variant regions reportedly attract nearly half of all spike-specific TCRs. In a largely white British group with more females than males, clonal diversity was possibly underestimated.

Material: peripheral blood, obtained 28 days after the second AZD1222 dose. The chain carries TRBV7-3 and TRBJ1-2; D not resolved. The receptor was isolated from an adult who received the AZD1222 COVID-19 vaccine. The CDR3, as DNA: TGTGCCAGCAGCCCCGTTGAGGGAGAAGGCTACACCTTC. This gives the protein CASSPVEGEGYTF.